This record covers a single T cell receptor (beta chain). The antigen remains unidentified. This specimen belongs to a study of blood T cells in healthy people across ages. Across the whole study: Through template switching, about one barcoded beta molecule was captured per two T cells, as measured in model experiments. Broader study findings: Aged donors had fewer naive CD4+ cells and lower diversity than long-lived donors. Per-million-T-cell TCR beta diversity fell roughly linearly with age.

Primers used in a second PCR of roughly 6 to 11 cycles were a sample-barcoded 5' primer and a J-beta primer mix. Researchers report that a template-switch adaptor with 12 random nucleotides tagged each cDNA molecule. TCRdb analysed the 5' RACE reads with MiXCR anew, one entry per CDR3 protein. The sample has 550,000 to 600,000 distinct CDR3 sequences, 45% to 55% seen once. Germline CDR1 SGHNT, CDR2 YYREEE (reference sequence). CDR3 size: 18 residues. With V trimmed by 1 base and J by 0 bases, 6 bases remained unmatched. This sequence was found in a man older than 75 in good health. The rearrangement links TRBV5-4 to TRBJ2-6; 8 bases line up with TRBD1. The specimen was blood. As DNA, the CDR3 is TGTGCCAGCAGCTTGATGAGACAGGGGATCTCTGGGGCCAACGTCCTGACTTTC. Translating gives CASSLMRQGISGANVLTF.